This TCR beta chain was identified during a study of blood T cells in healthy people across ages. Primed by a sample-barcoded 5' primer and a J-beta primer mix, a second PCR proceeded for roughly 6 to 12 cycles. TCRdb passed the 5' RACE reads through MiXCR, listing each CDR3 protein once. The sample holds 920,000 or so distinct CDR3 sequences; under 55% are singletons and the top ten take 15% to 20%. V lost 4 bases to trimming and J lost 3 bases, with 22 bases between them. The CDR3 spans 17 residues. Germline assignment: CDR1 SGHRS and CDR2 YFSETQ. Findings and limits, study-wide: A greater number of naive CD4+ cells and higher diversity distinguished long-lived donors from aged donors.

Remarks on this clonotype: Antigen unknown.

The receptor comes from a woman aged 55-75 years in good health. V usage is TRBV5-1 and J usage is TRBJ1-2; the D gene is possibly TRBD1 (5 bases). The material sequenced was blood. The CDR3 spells CASSGQRDRRRDYGYTF. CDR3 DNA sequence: TGCGCCAGCAGCGGGCAGAGGGACCGGCGAAGGGACTATGGCTACACCTTC. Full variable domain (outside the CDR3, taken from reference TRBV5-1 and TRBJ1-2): KAGVTQTPRYLIKTRGQQVTLSCSPISGHRSVSWYQQTPGQGLQFLFEYFSETQRNKGNFPGRFSGRQFSNSRSEMNVSTLELGDSALYLCASSGQRDRRRDYGYTFGSGTRLTVV.